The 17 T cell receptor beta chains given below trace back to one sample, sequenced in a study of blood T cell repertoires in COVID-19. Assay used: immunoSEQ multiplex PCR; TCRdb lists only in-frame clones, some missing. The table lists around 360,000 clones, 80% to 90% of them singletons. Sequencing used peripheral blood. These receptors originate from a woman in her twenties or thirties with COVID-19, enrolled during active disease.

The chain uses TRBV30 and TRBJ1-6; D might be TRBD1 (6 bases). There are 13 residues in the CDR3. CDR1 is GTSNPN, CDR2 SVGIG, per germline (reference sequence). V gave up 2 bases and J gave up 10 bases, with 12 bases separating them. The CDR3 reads CAWSLGRGSPLHF. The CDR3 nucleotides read TGTGCCTGGAGTTTGGGTAGGGGGTCACCCCTCCACTTT.

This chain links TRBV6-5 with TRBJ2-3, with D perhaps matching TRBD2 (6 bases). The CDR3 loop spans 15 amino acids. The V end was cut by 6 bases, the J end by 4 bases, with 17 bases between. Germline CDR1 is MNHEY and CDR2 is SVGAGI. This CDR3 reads CASSRTEGGADTQYF. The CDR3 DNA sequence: TGTGCCAGCAGCCGGACGGAGGGTGGGGCAGATACGCAGTATTTT.

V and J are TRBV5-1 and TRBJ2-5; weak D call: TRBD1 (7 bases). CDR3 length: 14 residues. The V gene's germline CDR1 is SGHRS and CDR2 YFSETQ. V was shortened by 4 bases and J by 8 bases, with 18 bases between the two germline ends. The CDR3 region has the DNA TGCGCCAGCAGCGGAGGGGACAGAGCTGCTACCCAGTACTTC. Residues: CASSGGDRAATQYF.

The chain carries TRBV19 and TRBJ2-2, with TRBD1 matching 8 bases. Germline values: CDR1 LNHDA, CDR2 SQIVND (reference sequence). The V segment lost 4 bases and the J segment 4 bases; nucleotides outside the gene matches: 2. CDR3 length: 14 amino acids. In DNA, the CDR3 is TGTGCCAGTAGTAAGACAGGGGCCACCGGGGAGCTGTTTTTT. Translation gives CASSKTGATGELFF.

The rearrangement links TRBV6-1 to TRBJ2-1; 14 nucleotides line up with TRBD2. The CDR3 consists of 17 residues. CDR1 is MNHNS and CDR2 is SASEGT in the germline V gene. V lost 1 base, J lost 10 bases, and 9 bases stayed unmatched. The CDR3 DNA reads TGTGCCAGCAGTGAAGGTACGGGGACTAGCGGGAGAGGCGAGCAGTTCTTC. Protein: CASSEGTGTSGRGEQFF.

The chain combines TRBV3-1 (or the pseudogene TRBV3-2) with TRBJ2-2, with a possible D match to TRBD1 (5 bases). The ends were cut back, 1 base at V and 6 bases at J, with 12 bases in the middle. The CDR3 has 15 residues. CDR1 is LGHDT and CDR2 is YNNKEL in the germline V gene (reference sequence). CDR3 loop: CASSQGRWGPGELFF. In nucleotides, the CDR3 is TGTGCCAGCAGCCAAGGACGGTGGGGCCCCGGGGAGCTGTTTTTT.

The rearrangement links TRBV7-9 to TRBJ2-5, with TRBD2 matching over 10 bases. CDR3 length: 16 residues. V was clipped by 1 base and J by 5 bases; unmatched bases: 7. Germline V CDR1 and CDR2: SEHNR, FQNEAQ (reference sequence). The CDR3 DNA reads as TGTGCCAGCAGCTTAGGTCTAGCGGGAGCGGGGGAGACCCAGTACTTC. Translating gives CASSLGLAGAGETQYF.

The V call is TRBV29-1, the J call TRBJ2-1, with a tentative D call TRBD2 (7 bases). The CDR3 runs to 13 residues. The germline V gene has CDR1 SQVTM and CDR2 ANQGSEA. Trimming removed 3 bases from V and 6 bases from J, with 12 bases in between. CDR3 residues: CSVDGGGGNEQFF. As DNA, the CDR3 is TGCAGCGTTGACGGGGGAGGGGGCAATGAGCAGTTCTTC.

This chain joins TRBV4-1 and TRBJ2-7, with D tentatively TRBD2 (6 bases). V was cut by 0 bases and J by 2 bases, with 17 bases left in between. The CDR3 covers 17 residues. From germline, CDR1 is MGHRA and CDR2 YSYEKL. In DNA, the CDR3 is TGCGCCAGCAGCCAAGATCCGGCCGGGACTCGCCCCTACGAGCAGTACTTC. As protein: CASSQDPAGTRPYEQYF.

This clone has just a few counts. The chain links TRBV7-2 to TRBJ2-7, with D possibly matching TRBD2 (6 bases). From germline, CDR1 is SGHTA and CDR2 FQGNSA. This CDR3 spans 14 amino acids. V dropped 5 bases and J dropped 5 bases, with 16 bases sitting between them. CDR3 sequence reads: CASSTQGGAHEQYF. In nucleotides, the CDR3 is TGTGCCAGCAGCACCCAAGGAGGGGCGCACGAGCAGTACTTC.

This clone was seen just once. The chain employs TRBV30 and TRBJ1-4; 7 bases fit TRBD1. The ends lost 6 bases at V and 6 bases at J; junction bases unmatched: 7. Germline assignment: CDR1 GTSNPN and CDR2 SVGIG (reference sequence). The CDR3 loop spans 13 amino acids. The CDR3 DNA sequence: TGTGCCTGTCTACAGGGGTACGATGAAAAACTGTTTTTT. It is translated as CACLQGYDEKLFF.

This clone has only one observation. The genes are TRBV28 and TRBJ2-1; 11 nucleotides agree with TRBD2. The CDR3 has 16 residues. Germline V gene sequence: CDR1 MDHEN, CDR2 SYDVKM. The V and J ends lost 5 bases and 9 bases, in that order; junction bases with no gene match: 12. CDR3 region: CASSPPGLAGLGEQFF. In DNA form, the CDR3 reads TGTGCCAGCAGTCCCCCCGGACTAGCGGGCTTAGGTGAGCAGTTCTTC.

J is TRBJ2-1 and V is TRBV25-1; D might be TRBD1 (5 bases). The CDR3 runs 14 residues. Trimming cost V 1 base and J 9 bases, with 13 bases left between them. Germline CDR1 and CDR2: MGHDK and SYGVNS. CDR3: CASSESPRAGEQFF. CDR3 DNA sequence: TGTGCCAGCAGTGAATCCCCCAGGGCCGGTGAGCAGTTCTTC.

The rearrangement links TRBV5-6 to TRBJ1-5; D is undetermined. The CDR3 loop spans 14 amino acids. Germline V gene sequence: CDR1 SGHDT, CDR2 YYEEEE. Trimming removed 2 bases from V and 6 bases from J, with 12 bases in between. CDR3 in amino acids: CASSFERVPQPQHF. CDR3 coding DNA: TGTGCCAGCAGCTTTGAGAGGGTTCCTCAGCCCCAGCATTTT. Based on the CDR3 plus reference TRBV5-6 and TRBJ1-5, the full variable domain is DAGVTQSPTHLIKTRGQQVTLRCSPKSGHDTVSWYQQALGQGPQFIFQYYEEEERQRGNFPDRFSGHQFPNYSSELNVNALLLGDSALYLCASSFERVPQPQHFGDGTRLSIL.

CDR3 sequence (DNA): TGTGCCAGCAGCTTATGGACAGGGGTTAACTATGGCTACACCTTC. Protein sequence: CASSLWTGVNYGYTF. The chain is built from TRBV7-8 and TRBJ1-2; 9 bases map to TRBD1. V shed 2 bases, J shed 1 base, and the junction held 2 bases outside the gene matches. The V gene's germline CDR1 is SGHVS and CDR2 FQNEAQ. The CDR3 covers 15 residues.

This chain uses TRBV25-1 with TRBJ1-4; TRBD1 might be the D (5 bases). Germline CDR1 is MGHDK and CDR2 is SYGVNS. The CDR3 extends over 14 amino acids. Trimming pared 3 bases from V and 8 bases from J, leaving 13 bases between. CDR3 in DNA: TGTGCCAGCAGTGAGGCCAGGGCCCAAGAAAAACTGTTTTTT. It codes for CASSEARAQEKLFF.

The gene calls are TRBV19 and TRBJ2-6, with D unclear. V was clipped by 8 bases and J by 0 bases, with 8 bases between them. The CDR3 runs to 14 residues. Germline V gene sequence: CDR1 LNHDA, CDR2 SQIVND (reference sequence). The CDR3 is CASGEDSGANVLTF. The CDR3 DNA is TGTGCCAGTGGAGAAGACTCTGGGGCCAACGTCCTGACTTTC.